This is a list of T cell receptor beta chains from one sample in a study of PD-1 blockade in mismatch repair-deficient tumors. Sequencing was performed with immunoSEQ multiplex PCR; in TCRdb, only in-frame clones are kept and a portion is missing. The data contain 95,000 to 150,000 clones, roughly 86% of them singletons. The sequencing used peripheral blood, collected 44 weeks after starting pembrolizumab. These receptors came from an adult with mismatch repair-deficient cancer. The CDR3 runs from the conserved cysteine through the conserved F or W. Each record gives: clone size, J gene, CDR3 length, V gene, D gene, CDR3 DNA, CDR3 protein. A D gene is named only where the DNA matches it firmly. Part of the rows lack a size; the others show once, few, many or a class for expanded clones.

>NA|TRBJ2-5|15|TRBV4-2|TRBD2
TGTGCCAGCAGCCCCCTAGCGGGACCACAAGAGACCCAGTACTTC
CASSPLAGPQETQYF
>NA|TRBJ2-7|15|TRBV6-5|TRBD1
TGTGCCAGCAGACGCCCGGGCCAGGGGGCGGTCGAGCAGTACTTC
CASRRPGQGAVEQYF
>NA|TRBJ1-5|16|TRBV7-9|NA
TGTGCCAGCAGCTTAATAGGTGGCGAATCCAATCAGCCCCAGCATTTT
CASSLIGGESNQPQHF
>NA|TRBJ2-2|11|TRBV28|NA
TGTGCCAGCAGTCCGTCCGGGGAGCTGTTTTTT
CASSPSGELFF
>NA|TRBJ1-3|14|TRBV28|NA
TGTGCCAGCAGTGGAGGGAACTCTGGAAACACCATATATTTT
CASSGGNSGNTIYF
>NA|TRBJ2-4|15|TRBV9|TRBD2
TGTGCCAGCAGCGTGTCCAGCGGGAGGATAAACATTCAGTACTTC
CASSVSSGRINIQYF
>once|TRBJ1-2|15|TRBV7-6|NA
TGTGCCAGCAGCCCGGGTTTCGGTAATGGGTATGGCTACACCTTC
CASSPGFGNGYGYTF
>NA|TRBJ2-7|15|TRBV7-9|TRBD2
TGTGCCAGCAGCTTAGTAGTCGGCGGGAGGTCCGAGCAGTACTTC
CASSLVVGGRSEQYF
>NA|TRBJ2-7|14|TRBV7-9|NA
TGTGCCAGCAGCCCAACACCACGAGACTACGAGCAGTACTTC
CASSPTPRDYEQYF
>NA|TRBJ2-7|13|TRBV6-5|NA
TGTGCCAGCAGTTTTAGCAGAAACCACGAGCAGTACTTC
CASSFSRNHEQYF
>NA|TRBJ2-3|15|TRBV6-5|NA
TGTGCCAGCAGCCAGGGGTCCTCTAGCACAGATACGCAGTATTTT
CASSQGSSSTDTQYF
>NA|TRBJ2-3|16|TRBV21-1|NA
TGTGCCAGCAGCAAAGACCGGCGTAAACGGACAGATACGCAGTATTTT
CASSKDRRKRTDTQYF
>NA|TRBJ2-2|15|TRBV6-4|TRBD2
TGTGCCAGTAAAGCACTAGCGGGACAAACCGGGGAGCTGTTTTTT
CASKALAGQTGELFF
>NA|TRBJ2-7|15|TRBV4-1|TRBD1
TGCGCCAGCAGCCAGAAACAGGGGGCGAGGTACGAGCAGTACTTC
CASSQKQGARYEQYF
>once|TRBJ2-3|14|TRBV5-1|NA
TGCGCCAGCAGCTTGGAGTTAGCAGGAGATACGCAGTATTTT
CASSLELAGDTQYF
>NA|TRBJ2-7|17|TRBV10-3|TRBD2
TGTGCCATCAGGGGACTAGCGGGAGGGCCATGGTCCTCCGAGCAGTACTTC
CAIRGLAGGPWSSEQYF
>NA|TRBJ2-1|12|TRBV28|NA
TGTGCCAGCAGTTATCAGGGGAATGAGCAGTTCTTC
CASSYQGNEQFF
>NA|TRBJ2-1|17|TRBV5-6|NA
TGTGCCAGCAGCTCGGAGACCAGGCGTCAAGCCTACAATGAGCAGTTCTTC
CASSSETRRQAYNEQFF
>NA|TRBJ2-5|14|TRBV10-3|NA
TGTGCCATCGGATTGGGGCCGCTGGAAGAGACCCAGTACTTC
CAIGLGPLEETQYF
>few|TRBJ2-7|15|TRBV4-3|TRBD1
TGCGCCAGCAGCCAAGAAACAGGGGGCTCCTACGAGCAGTACTTC
CASSQETGGSYEQYF
>NA|TRBJ1-4|16|TRBV4-1|NA
TGCGCCAGCAGCCAATTTTCCGGGACGGGTAATGAAAAACTGTTTTTT
CASSQFSGTGNEKLFF
>NA|TRBJ2-3|16|TRBV9|NA
TGTGCCAGCAGCCGCCCGGAGGGTGAGGATACAGATACGCAGTATTTT
CASSRPEGEDTDTQYF
>NA|TRBJ2-5|15|TRBV5-4|TRBD1
TGTGCCAGCAGCTTTGGTGAAGGGACAGGGGAGACCCAGTACTTC
CASSFGEGTGETQYF
>few|TRBJ1-5|14|TRBV4-3|TRBD1
TGCGCCAGCAGCCTTGACAGGGGCAATCAGCCCCAGCATTTT
CASSLDRGNQPQHF
>few|TRBJ1-5|14|TRBV4-1|TRBD1
TGCGCCAGCAGCCCGACAGGGGTAGCTCAGCCCCAGCATTTT
CASSPTGVAQPQHF
>NA|TRBJ2-7|14|TRBV6-5|TRBD1
TGTGCCAGCAGTCAAACCGGGACAGGGGGCGAGCAGTACTTC
CASSQTGTGGEQYF
>NA|TRBJ2-6|19|TRBV28|NA
TGTGCCAGCAGTTTAGGATACGAGACCGGACAATCTGGGGCCAACGTCCTGACTTTC
CASSLGYETGQSGANVLTF
>NA|TRBJ2-7|14|TRBV4-1|TRBD2
TGCGCCAGCAGCCAAGGACTAGCAAGCCACGAGCAGTACTTC
CASSQGLASHEQYF
>NA|TRBJ2-3|19|TRBV7-9|TRBD1
TGTGCCAGCAGCCTTCCCGACAGGGGTTGGCCCATAAGCACAGATACGCAGTATTTT
CASSLPDRGWPISTDTQYF
>NA|TRBJ2-2|15|TRBV5-1|NA
TGCGCCAGCGGGTGGGCAGGAACGAACACCGGGGAGCTGTTTTTT
CASGWAGTNTGELFF
>NA|TRBJ2-5|13|TRBV10-2|NA
TGCGCCAGCAGTGGAGGGATGGCAGAGACCCAGTACTTC
CASSGGMAETQYF
>NA|TRBJ1-5|14|TRBV23-1|NA
TGCGCCAGCAGTCAATCGAGAGCCAATCAGCCCCAGCATTTT
CASSQSRANQPQHF
>NA|TRBJ2-7|14|TRBV25-1|TRBD1
TGTGCCAGCCGCGGACAGGGGCCTTCCTACGAGCAGTACTTC
CASRGQGPSYEQYF
>once|TRBJ2-7|15|TRBV19|TRBD1
TGTGCCAGTAGTTCCACAGGGGGCAGTACCTACGAGCAGTACTTC
CASSSTGGSTYEQYF
>NA|TRBJ1-1|12|TRBV14|NA
TGTGCCAGCAGCCCATGGGCCACTGAAGCTTTCTTT
CASSPWATEAFF
>NA|TRBJ2-7|12|TRBV28|NA
TGTGCCAGCAGTTTATTTTACTACGAGCAGTACTTC
CASSLFYYEQYF
>NA|TRBJ2-4|13|TRBV29-1|TRBD1
TGCAGCGCAGGACAGGGGGCGGCAAACATTCAGTACTTC
CSAGQGAANIQYF
>NA|TRBJ2-7|14|TRBV6-5|NA
TGTGCCAGCAGTCCGGGACACCCAACCTACGAGCAGTACTTC
CASSPGHPTYEQYF
>NA|TRBJ2-1|17|TRBV27|NA
TGTGCCAGCAGTTTATTGTCTACACGGAAATTCTACAATGAGCAGTTCTTC
CASSLLSTRKFYNEQFF
>NA|TRBJ2-7|15|TRBV6-1|NA
TGTGCCAGCAGTGAAGGCCATAGCGGCTCCTACGAGCAGTACTTC
CASSEGHSGSYEQYF
>NA|TRBJ2-7|15|TRBV4-3|TRBD2
TGCGCCAGCAGCCAAGATTGGCGGGAGACTTCCGAGCAGTACTTC
CASSQDWRETSEQYF
>NA|TRBJ2-7|15|TRBV27|NA
TGTGCCAGCAGTTTAATTTTTGGGATCGGATACGAGCAGTACTTC
CASSLIFGIGYEQYF
>NA|TRBJ2-5|14|TRBV19|TRBD2
TGTGCCAGTAGATCTAGCGGGATCCAAGAGACCCAGTACTTC
CASRSSGIQETQYF
>NA|TRBJ2-7|14|TRBV7-9|NA
TGTGCCAGCAGCTCACGGAGAGGTGGGTACGAGCAGTACTTC
CASSSRRGGYEQYF
>NA|TRBJ2-5|12|TRBV6-5|NA
TGTGCCAGCAGCCGAGGGGGGGAGACCCAGTACTTC
CASSRGGETQYF
>NA|TRBJ2-3|11|TRBV5-5|NA
TGTGCCAGCAGTACGAGAGATACGCAGTATTTT
CASSTRDTQYF
>NA|TRBJ2-1|18|TRBV5-4|TRBD1
TGTGCCAGCAGCTTGGGACAGGGGGCGATAAGCTCCTACAATGAGCAGTTCTTC
CASSLGQGAISSYNEQFF
>NA|TRBJ1-4|15|TRBV10-3|TRBD1
TGTGCCATCAGTGCATCCAGGGGGATGGATGAAAAACTGTTTTTT
CAISASRGMDEKLFF
>NA|TRBJ1-2|13|TRBV6-1|TRBD1
TGTGCCAGCAGCCACGGGACAGGGTATGGCTACACCTTC
CASSHGTGYGYTF